This T cell receptor (beta chain) was documented in a study of cytomegalovirus exposure and HLA in healthy donors (dated by TCRdb to the late 2010s). Describing the broader study: In an earlier analysis of 450 to 750 of the donors, approximately 260 Gb of sequence data and just under 120 million unique TCR beta sequences from about 190 million T cells were reported. An early release covering more than 500 HLA-typed donors comprised about 300 gigabases of sequencing data and tens of millions of unique TCR sequences. Among the approximately 420 genotyped donors, approximately 82% belonged to the genetic ancestry cluster associated with self-reported Caucasian donors. A later analysis re-analyzed previously published TCR beta repertoires from about 730 donors and added high-resolution HLA genotyping to study TCR occurrence patterns. Among 300 to 500 genotyped donors of the cohort, an average of around 250,000 unique TCR beta nucleotide sequences was sequenced per donor, of which about 19% were non-productive. Donor age, sex, ethnicity and CMV serostatus were collected together with the repertoire data. The study was designed to test whether signatures of past pathogen exposure could be identified by cataloging public T cell receptors. In a later genetic analysis, genome-wide SNP genotypes for about 55% of the roughly 700 donors were used, and that subset was treated as a discovery cohort. Rather than using new phenotypic data, the later analysis identified candidate immune exposures from TCR beta sequences and from how often those sequences occurred across donors. Because of strong linkage in the cohort, roughly five DR-DQ haplotypes were treated as single units for association and clustering. The number of donors typed differed by locus, with 629-630 for A, B, C, DRB1 and DQB1, 522 for DQA1, 600 to 610 for DPA1, and some 450 for DPB1. Using immunosequencing, the study profiled T cell repertoires from 500 to 800 subjects and related those repertoires to cytomegalovirus serostatus. Class I and class II HLA loci were covered by the typing at four-digit resolution. Besides the first cohort of roughly 640 subjects, a separate validation cohort made up of around 120 different subjects was used. To predict cytomegalovirus infection status, the study brought together high-throughput TCR immunosequencing, statistical association of individual TCRs with disease status, and machine learning. To decide whether each TCR beta V gene segment behaved as functional or pseudogenic, an earlier analysis of approximately 600 of the donors relied on high-throughput TCR beta sequencing. All discovery cohort repertoires had been generated using a single sequencing platform. Here is what the overall study found, with its caveats: In a later genetic analysis, fewer N-insertions in productive TCRs were reported among donors in an Asian-associated ancestry cluster than the roughly 710-donor mean. Because some donors lacked HLA typing at each locus, the association tests relied only on the typed subset. In a later analysis, most CMV-associated TCR beta chains were found to appear HLA-restricted, with HLA associations seemingly driven largely by CMV exposure. In a later analysis, several top co-occurrence clusters were reported to appear linked to parvovirus B19, influenza, CMV and Epstein-Barr virus. Because counts were too low, some 16 rarely observed V segments, including chromosome 9 orphons, were excluded from the earlier analysis of several hundred of the donors. An association between a missense DCLRE1C variant and V-gene and J-gene trimming of TCR beta chains was found in a later genetic analysis and replicated in an independent cohort. In an earlier analysis of fewer than 700 of the donors, most TCR beta V segments appeared in productive rearrangements about 87% or about 30% of the time, broadly matching IMGT annotations. The sequencing pipeline was judged likely to have produced a cluster of highly shared sequence variants as a technical artifact. In vitro tests confirmed that three of the cytomegalovirus-associated TCR beta chains recognize cytomegalovirus antigens. Only TCR beta chains were sequenced in this cohort, and the absence of alpha or paired-chain data limited detectable features. In a later analysis, the rate of TCR association differed among HLA loci, with DRB1 alleles having the most associated TCRs and HLA-C alleles having the fewest. A later analysis associated 16,951 TCR beta sequences with specific HLA alleles at a false discovery rate of 0.05. A further reported finding was that TCR beta sequences accurately predicted the HLA-A and HLA-B alleles for most subjects in the first cohort. Correlated functional status among segregating V segments might reflect linkage disequilibrium, but an unknown experimental factor could not be ruled out. The 87-base-pair reads could not distinguish some IMGT-functional V segments, including TRBV6-2 and TRBV6-3, so those segments were excluded. Immune exposure information for the cohort was limited to CMV serostatus. Roughly uniform sequencing depth across donors was assumed in presence/absence analyses, although this assumption may not hold. According to the authors, the approach could potentially be generalized to other disease states and immunological phenotypes. In both the original and validation cohorts, the classifier was reported to diagnose cytomegalovirus status with high specificity and sensitivity. When HLA alleles, especially DR and DQ, strongly co-occurred, TCR associations were difficult to assign to individual alleles. Compared with equally common non-associated chains, HLA-associated TCR beta chains in a later analysis were more clonally expanded and had lower generation probabilities. Across donors, most TCR sequences were observed very rarely, whereas some public TCRs were present in many individuals. The study gave a list of about 170 TCR beta chains associated with cytomegalovirus.

The cohort was made up of 666 healthy bone marrow donors. At the time of sampling, every cohort member was nominally healthy, though immune exposures that went unrecorded were likely present. The donor was CMV seropositive and was included in the group of 250 to 300 seropositive cohort members. A peripheral blood sample was collected from each donor, and TCR beta sequencing was performed on peripheral blood mononuclear cells. Genomic DNA extraction from the blood cell samples was performed with the Qiagen DNeasy Blood Extraction Kit. Library method: the immunoSEQ multiplex PCR assay. The multiplex PCR relied on a mix of 60 forward primers for TCR Vbeta segments and 13 reverse primers for TCR Jbeta segments. Amplification of the CDR3 region of rearranged TCR beta genes was performed with a multiplex PCR assay on genomic DNA. The Illumina HiSeq System was used to sequence the amplified TCR beta libraries as 87-base-pair reads. For the original study's pipeline: In a later analysis, tens of millions of unique TCR beta chains were counted across the 500 to 850 repertoires, and roughly 11 million of these chains were shared by at least two donors. Raw reads were error-corrected and collapsed into unique sequences by a nearest-neighbor algorithm in which closely related sequences were merged to remove PCR and sequencing errors. V, D and J gene segments were assigned by aligning CDR3 sequences to IMGT reference sequences. Each retained sequence needed at least a six-nucleotide match to both a V gene segment and a J gene segment. A rearrangement counted as productive if the CDR3 had no stop codons and remained in frame with V and J, and every other rearrangement counted as non-productive. CDR3 was defined by IMGT convention, running from the second conserved V-encoded cysteine to the conserved J-encoded phenylalanine. In an earlier analysis of 500 to 650 of the donors, sequences lacking an unambiguous match to a single V gene segment were excluded. In an earlier analysis of 587 of the donors, a V segment was called functional when productive rearrangements were above 56.7%, and segregating when the standard deviation between donors exceeded 5%. A statistical classification framework was built for diagnosing cytomegalovirus status from the catalog of TCR beta chain sequences. V and J gene assignment, in a later analysis, came from comparing TCR nucleotide sequences with IMGT/GENE-DB human TR gene sequences. Using the TCRdist pipeline, a later analysis assigned CDR3 sequences along with most-parsimonious VDJ recombination scenarios. In a later analysis, every TCR beta chain was defined by the combination of its CDR3 amino acid sequence and its V-gene family, and reads without a unique V-gene family were dropped. As a way to deal with suspected cross-contamination and a sequencing artifact, a later analysis dropped 640 or so nucleotide sequences that were highly shared and had low generation probability. For each public chain, a later analysis derived a clonal expansion index from normalized ranks of inferred template counts within each repertoire. A later analysis computed generation probabilities with a VDJ recombination model fitted to out-of-frame rearrangements, and checked the results against IGoR. In a later analysis, TCR-TCR, TCR-HLA and TCR-CMV co-occurrence was scored with hypergeometric tests, and a repertoire-size bias correction was applied to TCR pairs. False discovery rates were estimated in a later analysis by permuting HLA or CMV assignments 20 times. In a later analysis, co-occurring TCRs were grouped using DBSCAN, and TCRdist sequence similarity was added for clustering within HLA-allele-positive subsets. For co-occurrence clustering, repertoires with fewer than 30,000 or more than 120,000 public chains were excluded, along with a handful of repertoires with anomalous nucleotide sharing. The immuneACCESS repertoire file appears here via TCRdb, limited to in-frame rearrangements. These files lack a portion of the clones; in checked studies, under half of the deficit traces to unresolved V genes, and the cause of the others is not known. The DNA gave D and trimming, while V, J and clone size come from that table. The table for this sample lists about 180,000 clones; roughly three quarters of them were counted only once. The top ten clonotypes cover 2% to 2.5% of the sample.

The CDR3 has 16 amino acids, counting the end cysteine and phenylalanine. Only CDR3 DNA is held: 48 bases, read in frame from base 1. Deletion took 5 bases off V and 6 bases off J, with a span of 20 bases between the germline ends. The germline V gene encodes CDR1 ENHRY and CDR2 SYGVKD. In the case of this clone: The clone's antigen remains unknown. Per-base quality was not reported, and no clone a single base away is much larger than it.

The sample consisted of PBMCs. The rearrangement combines TRBV10-3 with TRBJ1-5, with TRBD1 as a weak D call on 6 bases. This TCR was sampled from a woman younger than 45 in good health and CMV-seropositive. DNA sequence: TGTGCCATCAGTCCGGTGGACAGCCAGCTAGGTCAGCCCCAGCATTTT. This yields the protein CAISPVDSQLGQPQHF.